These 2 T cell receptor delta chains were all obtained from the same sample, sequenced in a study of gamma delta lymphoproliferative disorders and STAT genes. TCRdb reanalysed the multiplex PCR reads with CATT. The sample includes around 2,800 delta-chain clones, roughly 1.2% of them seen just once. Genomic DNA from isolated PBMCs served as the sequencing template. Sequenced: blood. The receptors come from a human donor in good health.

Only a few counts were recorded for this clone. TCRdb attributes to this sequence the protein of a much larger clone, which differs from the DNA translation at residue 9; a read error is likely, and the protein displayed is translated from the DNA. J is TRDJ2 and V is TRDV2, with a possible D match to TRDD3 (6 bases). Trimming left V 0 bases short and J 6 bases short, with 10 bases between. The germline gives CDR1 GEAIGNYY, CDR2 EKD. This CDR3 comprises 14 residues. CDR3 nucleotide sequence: TGTGCCTGTGACACCTGGGGGGCCGCAGCACAACTCTTCTTT. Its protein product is CACDTWGAAAQLFF.

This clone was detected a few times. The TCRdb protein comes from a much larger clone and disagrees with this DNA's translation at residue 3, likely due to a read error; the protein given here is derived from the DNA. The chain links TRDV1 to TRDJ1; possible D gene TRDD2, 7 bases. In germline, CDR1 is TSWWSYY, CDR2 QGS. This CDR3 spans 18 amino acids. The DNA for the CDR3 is TGTGCTCCTGGGGTCGAATTTTCCTACCATCTCTGGGGAAATAAACTCATCTTT. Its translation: CAPGVEFSYHLWGNKLIF.